This T cell receptor (beta chain) was identified during a study of technical replicates of blood from a few donors. V shed 6 bases, J shed 2 bases, and the junction held 11 bases outside the gene matches. Germline V lookup: CDR1 ENHRY, CDR2 SYGVKD. This CDR3 is built from 17 residues. Produced via immunoSEQ multiplex PCR; TCRdb's table is partial and in-frame only. The sample has around 70,000 clones, approximately 94% seen once. V gene TRBV10-3 combines with J gene TRBJ2-7; 12 bases fit TRBD1. Sequenced sample: T cells isolated from PBMCs. The sequence came from a human donor in good health. DNA for the CDR3: TGTGCCATCAGCATGGGACAGGGGGCGCAACAAACCTACGAGCAGTACTTC. Protein product: CAISMGQGAQQTYEQYF.